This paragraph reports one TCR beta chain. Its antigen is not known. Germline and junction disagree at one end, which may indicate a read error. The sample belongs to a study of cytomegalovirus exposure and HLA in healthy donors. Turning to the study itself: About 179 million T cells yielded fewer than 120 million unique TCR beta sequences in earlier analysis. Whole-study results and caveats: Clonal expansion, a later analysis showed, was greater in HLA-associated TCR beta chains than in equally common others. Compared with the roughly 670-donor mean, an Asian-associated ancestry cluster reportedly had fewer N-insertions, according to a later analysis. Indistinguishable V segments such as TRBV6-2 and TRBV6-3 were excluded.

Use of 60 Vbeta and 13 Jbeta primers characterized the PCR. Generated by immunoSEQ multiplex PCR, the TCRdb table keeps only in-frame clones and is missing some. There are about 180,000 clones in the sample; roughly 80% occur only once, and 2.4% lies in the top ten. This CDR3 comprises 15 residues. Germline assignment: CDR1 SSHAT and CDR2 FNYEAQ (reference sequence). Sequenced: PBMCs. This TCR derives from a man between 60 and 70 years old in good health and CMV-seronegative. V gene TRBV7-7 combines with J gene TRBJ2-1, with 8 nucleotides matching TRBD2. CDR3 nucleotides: TGTGCTAGCAGCCTCGATTCCGGGGGGGTCGATGAGCAGTTCTTC. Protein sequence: CASSLDSGGVDEQFF.